The entry that follows covers one T cell receptor (beta chain) sequence. What it binds is unknown. V lost 4 bases and J lost 1; bases outside the gene matches: 10. The CDR3 loop spans 16 amino acids. CDR1 SGHNT and CDR2 YYREEE come from the germline V gene (reference sequence). Each replicate PCR on the sorted subsets used 200 to 250 ng DNA (around 30,000 T cell genomes). The table came from immunoSEQ multiplex PCR; TCRdb's copy has only in-frame clones and leaves some out. Of 2 million or so clones in the sample, 85% to 95% were seen once. The data stem from a study of shared clonotypes between healthy human individuals. As for the study in general: Donors were a couple of women and a few men aged 18 to 49.

Points from the study as a whole: Shared clonotypes across all four donors exceeded non-shared ones in generation probability. Naive subsets typically showed greater estimated richness than memory subsets.

The sequenced sample consisted of naive CD4+ T cells sorted from blood. Subset defined: CD45RA+ positively selected. The TCR comes from a young man in good health. This chain uses TRBV5-4 with TRBJ1-1; the match to TRBD1 covers 7 bases. CDR3 nucleotide sequence: TGTGCCAGCAGCCTACCGGGACAGCTACGGAACACTGAAGCTTTCTTT. This translates into CASSLPGQLRNTEAFF.